Given below is one T cell receptor (beta chain) in context. It has no known antigen specificity. The sample holds no much larger clone one base away, and base qualities are not on file. TCRbeta CDR3 regions were amplified from genomic DNA using the immunoSEQ Assay, a bias-controlled multiplex PCR. As for how the authors treated the data: The number of nucleated cells in each sample was estimated by amplification of reference gene primers within the assay. Sequence reads were collapsed and filtered to measure the absolute abundance of every unique TCRbeta CDR3 rearrangement. For each sample, productive Simpson clonality was calculated by taking the square root of Simpson's diversity index across productive rearrangements. In TCRdb, the immuneACCESS table is reduced to in-frame sequences with V and J assigned. These tables do not hold every clone; where another copy was compared, an unresolved V gene accounts for under half, and the others remain unexplained. The V and J calls and clone size were taken over from that table, and D and trimming were inferred from the DNA. Here the sample has 150,000 to 200,000 clones; just over 85% occur a single time. The ten largest clonotypes hold 5.5% to 8% of the sample.

These data are taken from a study of blood T cell repertoires in COVID-19 (dated by TCRdb to 2019 to 2021). The study in broad terms: Collaborator samples came from the United States, Italy and Spain and covered acute and convalescent phases of COVID-19. The material from the prospective study consisted of cDNA or gDNA derived from T cells, B-cell-depleted T cells, or PBMCs. Deeply sampled blood TCRbeta repertoires from subjects exposed to, actively infected with, or recovered from COVID-19 were included in the dataset. The repertoires were released in a freely available public database intended as a resource for research on the immune response to SARS-CoV-2. Samples were obtained from the ongoing ImmuneRACE study (first 160 participants) and from 1,200 or so subjects provided by 6 global collaborators. Sample metadata almost always included a de-identified subject ID, COVID-19 status, age in years and sex. HLA class I and class II types, where available, came from metadata supplied by the sample provider rather than from assay-based typing. General conclusions and limits of the study: The quantity of clinical and demographic metadata differed by source and by participant and was supplied without curation.

Whole blood was collected in K2EDTA tubes by collaborating institutions according to the institutions' own protocols. For TCRbeta analysis, collaborators shipped samples as frozen whole blood, isolated PBMCs, or DNA extracted from either of those sample types. The CDR3 sequence holds 15 residues, the cysteine and phenylalanine included. Just CDR3 DNA is preserved here, 45 bases in frame from base 1. Trimming leaves V shorter by 8 bases and J shorter by 3 bases, with the junction holding 7 bases beyond the gene matches. CDR1 and CDR2 were assigned from the germline V gene (reference sequence) as MNHEY and SMNVEV.

The clonotype was recovered from a man aged 45-65 years with active or convalescent COVID-19. Sequencing was carried out using peripheral blood. The chain uses TRBV27 and TRBJ1-5; 10 central bases correspond to TRBD1. The nucleotide sequence is TGTGCCAGCCGAAAAGACAGGGGGCCCAATCAGCCCCAGCATTTT. It is translated as CASRKDRGPNQPQHF.